This passage covers 27 T cell receptor beta chains from one sample sequenced in a study of T cell responses to AZD1222 COVID-19 vaccine. The assay was immunoSEQ multiplex PCR, and TCRdb's table has in-frame clones only and misses some. The top ten clones hold approximately 1.3% of a sample with approximately 81,000 clones, about 83% of them seen once. The sample consisted of peripheral blood, taken 28 days after the second AZD1222 dose. The receptors originated from an adult who received the AZD1222 COVID-19 vaccine.

The chain couples TRBV19 to TRBJ1-4; D is unresolved. Between the trimmed V and J ends, which lost 5 bases and 8 bases, there was a span of 15 bases. This CDR3 is 14 amino acids long. The germline CDR1 and CDR2 sequences are LNHDA and SQIVND (reference sequence). CDR3 sequence reads: CASSPDGRVEKLFF. The CDR3 region has the DNA TGTGCCAGTAGTCCCGACGGAAGGGTCGAAAAACTGTTTTTT.

This chain joins TRBV15 and TRBJ2-1; D is tentatively TRBD1 or TRBD2 (5 bases each). CDR1 is LNHNV, CDR2 YYDKDF, per germline (reference sequence). Trimming removed 0 bases at V and 7 bases at J, with 7 bases between. This CDR3 has 13 amino acids. CDR3 in amino acids: CATSRDGGNEQFF. The CDR3 DNA reads TGTGCCACCAGCAGAGATGGGGGTAATGAGCAGTTCTTC.

This clone was seen a single time. The chain joins TRBV5-1 to TRBJ1-5; 11 bases match TRBD1. After removal of 0 bases from V and 2 bases from J, the junction contained 4 bases not matched to a gene. The CDR3 loop spans 17 amino acids. Germline CDR1 reads SGHRS; CDR2 reads YFSETQ. The CDR3 DNA sequence: TGCGCCAGCAGCTTGGAACCGGGACAGGGGGGCAATCAGCCCCAGCATTTT. Protein: CASSLEPGQGGNQPQHF.

The chain links TRBV5-1 to TRBJ1-2, with 7 positions matching TRBD1. Germline assignment: CDR1 SGHRS and CDR2 YFSETQ. The V and J ends lost 4 bases and 3 bases, in that order; junction bases with no gene match: 9. The CDR3 is 15 amino acids. The CDR3 region is CASSPPRQGDYGYTF. The CDR3 bases are TGCGCCAGCAGCCCCCCACGACAGGGCGACTATGGCTACACCTTC.

The V call is TRBV2, the J call TRBJ2-5; D remains ambiguous. The length of the CDR3 is 11 residues. Trimming took off 4 bases at V and 5 bases at J, with 5 bases between the two ends. CDR1 SNHLY and CDR2 FYNNEI come from the germline V gene. The CDR3 loop is CASSGLETQYF. Written as DNA, the CDR3 is TGTGCCAGCAGTGGGTTGGAGACCCAGTACTTC. Full variable domain (remainder filled in from reference TRBV2 and TRBJ2-5): EPEVTQTPSHQVTQMGQEVILRCVPISNHLYFYWYRQILGQKVEFLVSFYNNEISEKSEIFDDQFSVERPDGSNFTLKIRSTKLEDSAMYFCASSGLETQYFGPGTRLLVL.

The chain carries TRBV7-9 and TRBJ1-4; the D is unclear. Germline V gene lookup returns CDR1 SEHNR and CDR2 FQNEAQ (reference sequence). The CDR3 length is 15 residues. Trimming cost V 2 bases and J 8 bases, with 15 bases left between them. CDR3: CASSLYSRIEEKLFF. The DNA of the CDR3 is TGTGCCAGCAGCTTATACTCCAGGATTGAAGAAAAACTGTTTTTT.

V usage is TRBV5-1 and J usage is TRBJ2-3; possibly TRBD2 for D (6 bases). CDR3 length: 12 amino acids. V was pared by 2 bases and J by 5 bases, with 6 bases between. CDR1 is SGHRS and CDR2 is YFSETQ in the germline V gene. DNA of the CDR3: TGCGCCAGCAGCTTTAGCGGAGATACGCAGTATTTT. It codes for CASSFSGDTQYF.

The J gene is TRBJ1-2, the V gene TRBV27; D not certain. The CDR3 sequence is 13 residues long. The germline CDR1 and CDR2 sequences are MNHEY and SMNVEV (reference sequence). Trimming left V 4 bases short and J 3 bases short, with 9 bases between. The CDR3 sequence: CASSSSLDYGYTF. CDR3 nucleotide sequence: TGTGCCAGCAGTTCGAGTCTGGACTATGGCTACACCTTC.

The V call is TRBV28, the J call TRBJ2-1; 12 bases match TRBD2. Per the germline V gene, CDR1 is MDHEN and CDR2 is SYDVKM. J lost 9 bases, V lost 5 bases, and 11 bases had no gene match. The CDR3 length is 16 residues. CDR3 loop: CASSGGPSGRGFEQFF. The DNA for the CDR3 is TGTGCCAGCAGTGGGGGGCCTAGCGGGAGGGGATTTGAGCAGTTCTTC. The full variable domain, its missing parts supplied by reference TRBV28 and TRBJ2-1, is DVKVTQSSRYLVKRTGEKVFLECVQDMDHENMFWYRQDPGLGLRLIYFSYDVKMKEKGDIPEGYSVSREKKERFSLILESASTNQTSMYLCASSGGPSGRGFEQFFGPGTRLTVL.

CDR3 nucleotide sequence: TGTGCCAGCAGCCAGCGGCGGGAGGAAGGGGAGGAGCAGTTCTTC. Translation: CASSQRREEGEEQFF. This sequence joins TRBV7-2 and TRBJ2-1; 8 bases are shared with TRBD2. The junction had 13 bases not matched to a gene; V was cut back by 5 bases and J by 10 bases. The CDR3 runs to 15 residues. Per germline, CDR1 SGHTA and CDR2 FQGNSA.

With regard to this clone: Other DNA variants within this sample encode the same CDR3. The CDR3 region is CASSIQDSNQPQHF. For the CDR3, the DNA is TGTGCCAGTAGTATTCAGGATAGCAATCAGCCCCAGCATTTT. V usage is TRBV19 and J usage is TRBJ1-5, with D unresolved. The CDR3 runs to 14 residues. V was pared by 3 bases and J by 0 bases, with 6 bases between. The germline V gene encodes CDR1 LNHDA and CDR2 SQIVND (reference sequence).

The J gene is TRBJ1-1, the V gene TRBV19; D gene unclear. V was trimmed by 8 bases and J by 9 bases, leaving 19 bases between them. The CDR3 contains 13 residues. Germline V lookup: CDR1 LNHDA, CDR2 SQIVND (reference sequence). CDR3 sequence: CASRPDAGAQAFF. DNA for the CDR3: TGTGCCAGTCGGCCCGACGCGGGAGCCCAAGCTTTCTTT. The complete variable domain, with remaining parts taken from reference TRBV19 and TRBJ1-1, reads DGGITQSPKYLFRKEGQNVTLSCEQNLNHDAMYWYRQDPGQGLRLIYYSQIVNDFQKGDIAEGYSVSREKKESFPLTVTSAQKNPTAFYLCASRPDAGAQAFFGQGTRLTVV.

The chain couples TRBV19 to TRBJ1-5; the D is unclear. V dropped 3 bases and J dropped 0 bases, with 6 bases sitting between them. The CDR3 sequence is 14 residues long. CDR1 and CDR2 from the germline V gene are LNHDA and SQIVND (reference sequence). CDR3 region: CASSIGYSNQPQHF. The CDR3 DNA reads TGTGCCAGTAGTATCGGGTATAGCAATCAGCCCCAGCATTTT.

This clone was detected only once. The rearrangement links TRBV5-8 to TRBJ1-6; D remains ambiguous. The CDR3 is made up of 14 amino acids. The V gene's germline CDR1 is SGHTS and CDR2 YDEGEE. The ends were cut back, 0 bases at V and 10 bases at J, with 11 bases in the middle. The CDR3 DNA follows: TGTGCCAGCAGCTTGGTGGCGGACGAGTCACCCCTCCACTTT. This encodes CASSLVADESPLHF.

The J gene is TRBJ1-4, the V gene TRBV7-9; weak D call: TRBD1 (6 bases). This CDR3 has 15 residues. The V and J ends lost 5 bases and 8 bases respectively, with 18 bases between them. Germline-derived CDR1 and CDR2 are SEHNR and FQNEAQ (reference sequence). The CDR3 region is CASSPRGAGKEKLFF. The CDR3, as DNA: TGTGCCAGCAGCCCTAGGGGGGCTGGGAAAGAAAAACTGTTTTTT.

The V gene is TRBV11-2, the J gene TRBJ1-3, with 7 bases identical to TRBD1. The CDR3 loop spans 16 amino acids. The V segment lost 4 bases and the J segment 0 bases; nucleotides outside the gene matches: 6. The germline gives CDR1 SGHAT, CDR2 FQNNGV. The CDR3 loop is CASSSGQLFSGNTIYF. CDR3 bases: TGTGCCAGCAGCTCGGGACAGCTTTTCTCTGGAAACACCATATATTTT. The entire variable domain, with the rest obtained from reference TRBV11-2 and TRBJ1-3, is as follows: EAGVAQSPRYKIIEKRQSVAFWCNPISGHATLYWYQQILGQGPKLLIQFQNNGVVDDSQLPKDRFSAERLKGVDSTLKIQPAKLEDSAVYLCASSSGQLFSGNTIYFGEGSWLTVV.

In DNA form, the CDR3 reads TGTGCCATCAGTGATCCCAGGGGCGCGGGCACTGAAGCTTTCTTT. Amino acid sequence: CAISDPRGAGTEAFF. This chain joins TRBV10-3 and TRBJ1-1; tentatively, D is TRBD1 (6 bases). The ends were cut back, 3 bases at V and 4 bases at J, with 15 bases in the middle. This CDR3 contains 15 residues. Germline V CDR1 and CDR2: ENHRY, SYGVKD.

This clone was seen more than once but under ten times. CDR3 bases: TGTGCCAGCGGCTCACCCCTCCACTTT. Encoded protein: CASGSPLHF. V usage is TRBV12-3 or TRBV12-4 and J usage is TRBJ1-6; D remains ambiguous. The CDR3 spans 9 residues. V was clipped by 8 bases and J by 10 bases, with 3 bases between them.

J is TRBJ1-1 and V is TRBV6-5, with unresolved D. There are 15 residues in the CDR3. Trimming left V 6 bases short and J 0 bases short, with 14 bases between. Germline values: CDR1 MNHEY, CDR2 SVGAGI. The CDR3 protein is CASRTSTLMNTEAFF. DNA for the CDR3: TGTGCCAGCAGAACCTCGACCCTTATGAACACTGAAGCTTTCTTT.

The chain employs TRBV7-9 and TRBJ2-3; TRBD2 agrees at 9 bases. The V segment lost 7 bases and the J segment 5 bases; nucleotides outside the gene matches: 10. The germline CDR1 and CDR2 sequences are SEHNR and FQNEAQ (reference sequence). CDR3 length: 15 amino acids. Written as DNA, the CDR3 is TGTGCCAGCATCCCGGGACTAGCTTTGGGAGATACGCAGTATTTT. As protein: CASIPGLALGDTQYF.

The chain joins TRBV4-3 to TRBJ1-2; no definite D call. V was cut by 2 bases and J by 4 bases, with 8 bases left in between. The germline V gene has CDR1 LGHNA and CDR2 YSLEER. The CDR3 sequence is 13 residues long. CDR3 bases: TGCGCCAGCAGCCAATTAGGGCTCTATGGCTACACCTTC. Its protein product is CASSQLGLYGYTF.

The chain carries TRBV5-6 and TRBJ2-1; D might be TRBD1 (6 bases). Trimming left V 6 bases short and J 4 bases short, with 17 bases between. CDR1 is SGHDT and CDR2 is YYEEEE in the germline V gene. The CDR3 covers 15 residues. In DNA, the CDR3 is TGTGCCAGCACCTCAGGGACACCAAAGTACAATGAGCAGTTCTTC. This sequence encodes CASTSGTPKYNEQFF. Filled out from reference TRBV5-6 and TRBJ2-1, the complete variable domain reads DAGVTQSPTHLIKTRGQQVTLRCSPKSGHDTVSWYQQALGQGPQFIFQYYEEEERQRGNFPDRFSGHQFPNYSSELNVNALLLGDSALYLCASTSGTPKYNEQFFGPGTRLTVL.

The rearrangement links TRBV13 to TRBJ2-3; 9 bases fit TRBD2. CDR3 length: 15 amino acids. J was trimmed by 3 bases and V by 5 bases; bases with no gene match: 6. Germline V CDR1 and CDR2: PRHDT, FYEKMQ (reference sequence). As DNA, the CDR3 is TGTGCCAGCAGCAGCCTAGCGGGAAGGACAGATACGCAGTATTTT. The encoded protein is CASSSLAGRTDTQYF.

The J gene is TRBJ1-6, the V gene TRBV7-8, with 7 bases identical to TRBD1. From germline, CDR1 is SGHVS and CDR2 FQNEAQ. This CDR3 contains 16 residues. The J segment lost 0 bases and the V segment lost 2 bases, leaving 1 base of the junction unmatched. The CDR3: CASSLRDSSYNSPLHF. For the CDR3, the DNA is TGTGCCAGCAGCTTAAGGGACAGCTCCTATAATTCACCCCTCCACTTT.

V is TRBV28 and J is TRBJ2-7, with 8 bases that match TRBD2. CDR1 and CDR2 from the germline V gene are MDHEN and SYDVKM. The CDR3 consists of 14 residues. V shed 2 bases and J 7 bases; nucleotides not matched to a gene: 7. CDR3 sequence reads: CASSLGGGRIEQYF. Written as DNA, the CDR3 is TGTGCCAGCAGTTTAGGGGGCGGGAGGATAGAGCAGTACTTC. The whole variable domain, remainder taken from reference TRBV28 and TRBJ2-7, is DVKVTQSSRYLVKRTGEKVFLECVQDMDHENMFWYRQDPGLGLRLIYFSYDVKMKEKGDIPEGYSVSREKKERFSLILESASTNQTSMYLCASSLGGGRIEQYFGPGTRLTVT.

The V call is TRBV5-4, the J call TRBJ1-1; D gene ambiguous. CDR3 length: 16 residues. Germline V lookup: CDR1 SGHNT, CDR2 YYREEE (reference sequence). V lost 0 bases and J 0 bases, leaving 12 bases between the germline ends. For the CDR3, the DNA is TGTGCCAGCAGCTTGGAGGCCAGAACCATGAACACTGAAGCTTTCTTT. As protein: CASSLEARTMNTEAFF.

The gene calls are TRBV10-3 and TRBJ2-3; 7 nucleotides match TRBD2. Germline CDR1 reads ENHRY; CDR2 reads SYGVKD. The V gene end was trimmed by 5 bases and the J gene end by 6 bases; junction bases not matched to a gene: 11. The CDR3 covers 15 residues. This chain's CDR3 is CAISTGLAEVDTQYF. The CDR3 DNA is TGTGCCATCAGTACTGGGCTAGCGGAGGTCGATACGCAGTATTTT.